This TCR beta chain emerged from a study of blood T cells in healthy people across ages. General study findings and limits: TCR beta diversity per million T cells fell roughly linearly with age.

Notes on this clonotype: What it binds is not known. An end of the junction differs from the germline gene, which may be a read error.

It was with a sample-barcoded 5' primer and a J-beta primer mix that a second PCR of about 7 to 12 cycles was run. Each cDNA was tagged by a template-switch adaptor containing 12 random nucleotides. TCRdb redid the calling of the 5' RACE reads with MiXCR, one entry per CDR3 protein. The table lists some 890,000 distinct CDR3 sequences, about 29% of them singletons, with around 9.6% in the top ten. Every sample yielded at least 6 million isolated PBMCs. These data also formed part of another study, on T cells of mothers and their children.

The clonotype originates from a woman aged 40-49 years in good health. Material: blood.

CDR3 amino acids: CASSVGGSGANVRTF. The CDR3, as DNA: TGTGCCAGCAGCGTAGGTGGGTCTGGGGCCAACGTCCGGACTTTC. V and J are TRBV7-2 and TRBJ2-6; the D gene is possibly TRBD1 (5 bases). The CDR3 sequence is 15 residues long. Germline V lookup: CDR1 SGHTA, CDR2 FQGNSA.